Listed below are T cell receptor beta chains from one sample, sequenced in a study of T cell responses to AZD1222 COVID-19 vaccine. Profiling relied on immunoSEQ multiplex PCR, and the TCRdb table lists in-frame clones only, not all of them. The sample has around 89,000 clones; under 90% are singletons. Sample: peripheral blood, taken on day 0 of AZD1222 vaccination. The receptors were gathered from an adult in good health. CDR3s include the opening cysteine and the closing phenylalanine or tryptophan. D genes are given only for firm matches. Clone size is not always given. Where it is, it says once, few, many or a class for expanded clones.

TRBV5-1,-,TRBJ1-1,-,CASSFEGYTEAFF,TGCGCCAGCAGCTTCGAGGGTTACACTGAAGCTTTCTTT
TRBV19,-,TRBJ1-3,-,CASSILGSGNTIYF,TGTGCCAGTAGTATACTTGGGTCTGGAAACACCATATATTTT
TRBV6-6,-,TRBJ1-2,TRBD1,CASSRGQGDYGYTF,TGTGCCAGCAGCCGTGGACAGGGGGACTATGGCTACACCTTC
TRBV14,-,TRBJ1-4,-,CASSQEGRVDEKLFF,TGTGCCAGCAGCCAAGAGGGCCGAGTAGATGAAAAACTGTTTTTT
TRBV11-2,-,TRBJ2-3,-,CASSTAWVAVDTQYF,TGTGCCAGCAGCACCGCGTGGGTGGCTGTAGATACGCAGTATTTT
TRBV19,-,TRBJ1-2,-,CASTQKTYYGYTF,TGTGCCAGTACCCAAAAGACCTACTATGGCTACACCTTC
TRBV18,-,TRBJ2-7,TRBD1,CASSPGTGDPYEQYF,TGTGCCAGCTCTCCAGGGACAGGGGATCCCTACGAGCAGTACTTC
TRBV18,-,TRBJ1-3,-,CASSPPTYTNTIYF,TGTGCCAGCTCACCACCGACGTACACAAACACCATATATTTT
TRBV7-9,-,TRBJ1-6,TRBD1,CASRLDRGSPLHF,TGTGCCAGCAGATTAGACAGGGGTTCACCCCTCCACTTT
TRBV30,-,TRBJ2-7,TRBD1,CAWSPGTELYEQYF,TGTGCCTGGAGTCCCGGGACAGAATTGTACGAGCAGTACTTC
TRBV21-1,-,TRBJ1-1,-,CASSKWSGRNTEAFF,TGTGCCAGCAGCAAATGGTCGGGGAGAAACACTGAAGCTTTCTTT
TRBV7-9,-,TRBJ1-1,-,CASSPGRDNTEAFF,TGTGCCAGCAGCCCGGGACGAGATAACACTGAAGCTTTCTTT
TRBV30,few,TRBJ1-5,TRBD1,CAWSAGGRNQPQHF,TGTGCCTGGAGTGCAGGGGGACGCAATCAGCCCCAGCATTTT
TRBV5-1,-,TRBJ2-1,-,CASSLGVLNEQFF,TGCGCCAGCAGCTTGGGGGTCCTCAATGAGCAGTTCTTC
TRBV6-6,-,TRBJ1-4,-,CASSQSGGNEKLFF,TGTGCCAGCAGCCAGTCGGGGGGTAATGAAAAACTGTTTTTT
TRBV28,-,TRBJ1-2,TRBD1,CASSSGQAINYGYTF,TGTGCCAGCAGCAGTGGACAGGCGATTAACTATGGCTACACCTTC
TRBV19,-,TRBJ2-2,TRBD2,CASSSGTSGRAEELFF,TGTGCCAGTAGTAGCGGGACTAGCGGGAGGGCGGAGGAGCTGTTTTTT
TRBV28,-,TRBJ1-2,-,CASSRGEVVYGYTF,TGTGCCAGCAGCCGGGGGGAGGTCGTCTATGGCTACACCTTC
TRBV19,-,TRBJ1-2,-,CATAADGEYGYTF,TGTGCCACCGCCGCGGACGGAGAGTATGGCTACACCTTC
TRBV5-1,few,TRBJ1-1,TRBD1,CASSLETGLNTEAFF,TGCGCCAGCAGCTTGGAGACAGGGTTAAACACTGAAGCTTTCTTT
TRBV27,-,TRBJ2-1,TRBD2,CASSGTTYNEQFF,TGTGCCAGCAGTGGGACTACCTACAATGAGCAGTTCTTC
TRBV7-8,-,TRBJ2-2,TRBD2,CASSFTSANTGELFF,TGTGCCAGCAGCTTCACTAGCGCGAACACCGGGGAGCTGTTTTTT
TRBV5-1,-,TRBJ2-3,TRBD2,CASSVAGVSTDTQYF,TGCGCCAGCAGCGTAGCGGGGGTGAGCACAGATACGCAGTATTTT
TRBV7-9,once,TRBJ2-7,TRBD1,CATLNTPGQGSYEQYF,TGTGCCACCCTAAACACTCCGGGACAGGGATCCTACGAGCAGTACTTC
TRBV7-9,-,TRBJ2-3,TRBD2,CASSPSGRAQDTQYF,TGTGCCAGCAGCCCTAGCGGGAGGGCCCAAGATACGCAGTATTTT
TRBV5-1,-,TRBJ2-5,TRBD2,CASSPAGDQETQYF,TGCGCCAGCAGTCCAGCGGGGGACCAAGAGACCCAGTACTTC
TRBV5-5,-,TRBJ1-1,-,CASSLGPWNTEAFF,TGTGCCAGCAGCTTGGGCCCTTGGAACACTGAAGCTTTCTTT
TRBV7-3,-,TRBJ2-3,-,CASSLTGDTQYF,TGTGCCAGCAGCTTGACCGGCGATACGCAGTATTTT
TRBV5-6,-,TRBJ2-7,-,CASSLERLSYEQYF,TGTGCCAGCAGCTTGGAGCGCCTCTCCTACGAGCAGTACTTC
TRBV6-5,-,TRBJ1-1,-,CASRTAGIDTEAFF,TGTGCCAGCAGAACCGCGGGGATCGACACTGAAGCTTTCTTT
TRBV6-1,-,TRBJ1-2,-,CASSEGRPEIYGYTF,TGTGCCAGCAGTGAAGGCCGTCCCGAGATCTATGGCTACACCTTC
TRBV5-1,few,TRBJ1-1,-,CASSSGGNRWAEAFF,TGCGCCAGCAGCTCCGGGGGGAACAGGTGGGCTGAAGCTTTCTTT
TRBV6-5,once,TRBJ1-4,-,CASGWERDEKLFF,TGTGCCAGCGGCTGGGAGAGGGATGAAAAACTGTTTTTT
TRBV30,once,TRBJ1-2,TRBD1,CAWSPGQRFYGYTF,TGTGCCTGGAGTCCGGGACAGAGATTCTATGGCTACACCTTC
TRBV7-9,-,TRBJ2-3,TRBD2,CASSPPGGRTDTQYF,TGTGCCAGCAGCCCCCCCGGCGGGAGAACAGATACGCAGTATTTT
TRBV5-1,-,TRBJ1-2,-,CASSLEGHDYGYTF,TGCGCCAGCAGCTTGGAGGGACATGATTATGGCTACACCTTC
TRBV5-1,-,TRBJ2-1,-,CASTPGASSYNEQFF,TGCGCCAGCACTCCGGGGGCAAGCTCCTACAATGAGCAGTTCTTC
TRBV6-1,-,TRBJ2-7,-,CASSETDVYEQYF,TGTGCCAGCAGTGAAACCGACGTCTACGAGCAGTACTTC
TRBV9,-,TRBJ1-6,TRBD1,CASSTQDTGDSPLHF,TGTGCCAGCAGCACCCAAGACACAGGGGATTCACCCCTCCACTTT
TRBV19,once,TRBJ1-2,-,CASSIQITNYGYTF,TGTGCCAGTAGTATACAGATTACTAACTATGGCTACACCTTC
TRBV5-1,-,TRBJ1-1,-,CASSRDVWGPNTEAFF,TGCGCCAGCAGCCGCGACGTATGGGGTCCAAACACTGAAGCTTTCTTT
TRBV5-1,-,TRBJ1-3,-,CASSLARGSGNTIYF,TGCGCCAGCAGCTTGGCCCGCGGCTCTGGAAACACCATATATTTT
TRBV24-1,once,TRBJ1-5,-,CATSDPDSQFYSNQPQHF,TGTGCCACCAGTGACCCGGACAGCCAGTTTTATAGCAATCAGCCCCAGCATTTT
TRBV7-8,-,TRBJ1-6,TRBD1,CASRRRGQGDSPLHF,TGTGCCAGCCGGAGGAGGGGACAGGGGGACTCACCCCTCCACTTT
TRBV7-6,-,TRBJ2-1,-,CASSSSAGRWGEQFF,TGTGCCAGCAGCTCTAGTGCGGGACGGTGGGGTGAGCAGTTCTTC
TRBV5-1,-,TRBJ2-5,-,CASRIQGETQYF,TGCGCCAGCAGGATACAGGGAGAGACCCAGTACTTC
TRBV7-2,once,TRBJ2-1,-,CASSLPAGYEQFF,TGTGCCAGCAGCCTGCCGGCGGGGTATGAGCAGTTCTTC
TRBV9,few,TRBJ2-7,TRBD2,CASSVVGGSSYEQYF,TGTGCCAGCAGCGTGGTGGGCGGGAGTTCCTACGAGCAGTACTTC
TRBV6-5,-,TRBJ2-7,TRBD1,CASTGRDRTNEQYF,TGTGCCAGCACCGGTCGGGACAGGACCAACGAGCAGTACTTC
TRBV5-5,once,TRBJ1-1,-,CASSPGANTEAFF,TGTGCCAGCAGCCCAGGGGCGAACACTGAAGCTTTCTTT
TRBV24-1,-,TRBJ2-2,-,CATSGQSPRTNTGELFF,TGTGCCACCAGTGGACAGAGCCCGCGGACGAACACCGGGGAGCTGTTTTTT
TRBV28,few,TRBJ2-5,TRBD1,CASSDRGGQGVGETQYF,TGTGCCAGCAGCGATCGAGGGGGACAGGGGGTCGGAGAGACCCAGTACTTC
TRBV19,-,TRBJ1-5,-,CASSNKAGQPQHF,TGTGCCAGTAGCAACAAGGCAGGGCAGCCCCAGCATTTT
TRBV6-5,-,TRBJ1-5,-,CASRSDGLSNQPQHF,TGTGCCAGCAGATCCGACGGCCTTAGCAATCAGCCCCAGCATTTT
TRBV6-5,-,TRBJ1-6,-,CASSSLDRDNSPLHF,TGTGCCAGCAGTTCACTGGACAGAGATAATTCACCCCTCCACTTT
TRBV11-2,-,TRBJ1-1,-,CASSLAQGSTEAFF,TGTGCCAGCAGCTTAGCCCAGGGTTCCACTGAAGCTTTCTTT
TRBV21-1,-,TRBJ1-2,-,CASSKVRGCGYTF,TGTGCCAGCAGCAAAGTCCGGGGCTGTGGCTACACCTTC